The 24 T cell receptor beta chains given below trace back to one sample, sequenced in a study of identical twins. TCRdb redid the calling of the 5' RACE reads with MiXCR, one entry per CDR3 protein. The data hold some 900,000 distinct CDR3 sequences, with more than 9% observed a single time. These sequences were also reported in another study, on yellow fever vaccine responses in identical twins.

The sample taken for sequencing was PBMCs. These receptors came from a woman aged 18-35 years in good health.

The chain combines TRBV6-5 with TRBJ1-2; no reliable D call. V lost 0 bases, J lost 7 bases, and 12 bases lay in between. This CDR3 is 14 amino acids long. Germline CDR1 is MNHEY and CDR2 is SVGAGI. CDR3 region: CASSYSTAGVGYTF. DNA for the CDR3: TGTGCCAGCAGTTACTCAACCGCGGGTGTTGGCTACACCTTC.

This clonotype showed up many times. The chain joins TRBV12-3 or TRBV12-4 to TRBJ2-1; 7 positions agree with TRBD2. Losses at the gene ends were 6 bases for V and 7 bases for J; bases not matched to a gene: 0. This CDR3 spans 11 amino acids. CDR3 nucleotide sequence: TGTGCCAGCAGGGGGGGGAATGAGCAGTTCTTC. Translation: CASRGGNEQFF.

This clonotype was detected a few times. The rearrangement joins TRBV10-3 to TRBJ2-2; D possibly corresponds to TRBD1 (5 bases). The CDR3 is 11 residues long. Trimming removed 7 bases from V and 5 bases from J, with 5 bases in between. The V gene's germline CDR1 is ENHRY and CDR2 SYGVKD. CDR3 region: CAIKGTGELFF. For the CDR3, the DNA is TGTGCCATCAAGGGGACCGGGGAGCTGTTTTTT.

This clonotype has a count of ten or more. CDR3 nucleotide sequence: TGTGCCAGCAGTCCCTGGACTAGCGGGAGATCCCCCTACAATGAGCAGTTCTTC. It is translated as CASSPWTSGRSPYNEQFF. The chain joins TRBV28 to TRBJ2-1; TRBD2 aligns across 13 bases. The CDR3 is made up of 18 amino acids. Germline lookup yields CDR1 MDHEN and CDR2 SYDVKM. J lost 2 bases, V lost 5 bases, and 9 bases had no gene match.

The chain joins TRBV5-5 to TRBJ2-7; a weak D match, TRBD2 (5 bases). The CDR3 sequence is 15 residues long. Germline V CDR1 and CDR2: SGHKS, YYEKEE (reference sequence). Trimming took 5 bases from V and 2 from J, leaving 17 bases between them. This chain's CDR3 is CASSQVPWETYEQYV. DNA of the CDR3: TGTGCCAGCAGTCAGGTCCCTTGGGAGACCTACGAGCAGTACGTC.

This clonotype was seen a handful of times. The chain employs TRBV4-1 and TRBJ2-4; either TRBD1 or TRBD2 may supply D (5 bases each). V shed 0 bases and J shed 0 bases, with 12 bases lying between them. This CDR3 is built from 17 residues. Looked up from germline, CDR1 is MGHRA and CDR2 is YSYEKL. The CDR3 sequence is CASSQDGGFLAKNIQYF. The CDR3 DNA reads TGCGCCAGCAGCCAAGATGGGGGATTCCTAGCCAAAAACATTCAGTACTTC.

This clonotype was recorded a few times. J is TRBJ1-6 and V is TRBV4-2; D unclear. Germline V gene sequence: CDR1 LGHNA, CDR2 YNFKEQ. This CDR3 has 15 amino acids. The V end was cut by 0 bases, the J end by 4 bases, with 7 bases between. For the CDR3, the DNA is TGTGCCAGCAGCCAAGATTCCGATTATAATTCACCCCTCCACTTT. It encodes CASSQDSDYNSPLHF.

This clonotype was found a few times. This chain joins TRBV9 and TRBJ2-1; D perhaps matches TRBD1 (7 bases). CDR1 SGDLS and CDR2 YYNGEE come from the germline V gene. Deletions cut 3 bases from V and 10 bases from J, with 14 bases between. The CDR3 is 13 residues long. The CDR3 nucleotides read TGTGCCAGCAGCGAAAGGGGGCGGGGAGAGCAGTTCTTC. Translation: CASSERGRGEQFF.

The CDR3 nucleotides read TGTGCCAGCTCACCACTTGATAATTCACCCCTCCACTTT. As protein: CASSPLDNSPLHF. The rearrangement joins TRBV18 to TRBJ1-6; D gene ambiguous. CDR1 and CDR2 (germline): KGHSH, LQKENI. The CDR3 covers 13 residues. The V gene lost 1 base and the J gene lost 5 bases, with 3 bases spanning the gap. The variable domain in full, with the rest retrieved from reference TRBV18 and TRBJ1-6, is NAGVMQNPRHLVRRRGQEARLRCSPMKGHSHVYWYRQLPEEGLKFMVYLQKENIIDESGMPKERFSAEFPKEGPSILRIQQVVRGDSAAYFCASSPLDNSPLHFGNGTRLTVT.

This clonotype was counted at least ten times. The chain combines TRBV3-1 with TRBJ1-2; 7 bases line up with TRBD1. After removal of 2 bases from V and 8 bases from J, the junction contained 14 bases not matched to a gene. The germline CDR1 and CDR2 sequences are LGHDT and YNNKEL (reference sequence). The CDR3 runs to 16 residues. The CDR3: CASSQRQGDTYRGYTF. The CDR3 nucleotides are TGTGCCAGCAGCCAACGACAGGGAGATACCTATCGGGGCTACACCTTC.

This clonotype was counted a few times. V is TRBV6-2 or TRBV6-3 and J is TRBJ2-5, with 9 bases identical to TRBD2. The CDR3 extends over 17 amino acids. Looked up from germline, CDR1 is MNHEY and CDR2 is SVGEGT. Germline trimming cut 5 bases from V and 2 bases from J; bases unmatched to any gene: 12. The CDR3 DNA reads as TGTGCCAGCAGTCCCTGGGGCGGGGGGGACGTACAAGAGACCCAGTACTTC. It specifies CASSPWGGGDVQETQYF.

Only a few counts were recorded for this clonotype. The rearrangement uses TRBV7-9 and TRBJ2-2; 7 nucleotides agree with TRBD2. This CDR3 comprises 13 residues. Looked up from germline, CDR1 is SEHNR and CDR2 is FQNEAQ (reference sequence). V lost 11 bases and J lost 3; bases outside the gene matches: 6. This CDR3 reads CALSSGDTGELFF. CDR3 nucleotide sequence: TGTGCCTTATCCAGCGGGGACACCGGGGAGCTGTTTTTT.

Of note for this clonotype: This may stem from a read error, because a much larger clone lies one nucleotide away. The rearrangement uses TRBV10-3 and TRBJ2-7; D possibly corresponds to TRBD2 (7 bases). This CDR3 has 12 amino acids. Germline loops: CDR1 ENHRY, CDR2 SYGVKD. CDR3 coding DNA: TGTGCCATCAGTGGTAGGGGGGGAGAGCAGAACGTC. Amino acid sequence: CAISGRGGEQNV.

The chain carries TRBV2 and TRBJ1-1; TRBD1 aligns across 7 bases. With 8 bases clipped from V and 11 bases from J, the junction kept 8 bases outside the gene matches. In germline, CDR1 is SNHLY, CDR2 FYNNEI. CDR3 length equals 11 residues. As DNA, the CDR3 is TGTGCCAGCCGGGGACAGCTCGGGGCTTTCTTT. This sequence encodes CASRGQLGAFF.

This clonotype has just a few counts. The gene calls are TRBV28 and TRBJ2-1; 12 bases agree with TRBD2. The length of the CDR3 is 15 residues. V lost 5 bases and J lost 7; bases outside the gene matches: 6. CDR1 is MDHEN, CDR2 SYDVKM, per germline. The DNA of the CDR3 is TGTGCCAGCAGTCAAGGACTAGCGGGAAAGAATGAGCAGTTCTTC. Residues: CASSQGLAGKNEQFF.

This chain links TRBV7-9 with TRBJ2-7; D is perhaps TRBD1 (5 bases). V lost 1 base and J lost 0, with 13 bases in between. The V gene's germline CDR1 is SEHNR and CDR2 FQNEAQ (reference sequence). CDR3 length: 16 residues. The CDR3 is CASSLGGPGVSYEQYF. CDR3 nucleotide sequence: TGTGCCAGCAGCTTAGGGGGCCCCGGCGTCTCCTACGAGCAGTACTTC.

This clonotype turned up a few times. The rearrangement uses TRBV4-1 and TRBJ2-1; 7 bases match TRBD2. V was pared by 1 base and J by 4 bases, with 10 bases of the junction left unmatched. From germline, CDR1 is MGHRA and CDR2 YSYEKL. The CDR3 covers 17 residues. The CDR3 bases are TGCGCCAGCAGCCAAGGTTCGGCTAGCGGCCGATACAATGAGCAGTTCTTC. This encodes CASSQGSASGRYNEQFF.

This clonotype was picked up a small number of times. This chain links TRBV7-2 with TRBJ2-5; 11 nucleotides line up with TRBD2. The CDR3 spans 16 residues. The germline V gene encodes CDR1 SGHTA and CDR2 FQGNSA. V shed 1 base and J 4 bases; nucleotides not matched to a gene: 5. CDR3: CASSLVRLAGRETQYF. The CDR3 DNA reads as TGTGCCAGCAGCTTAGTCCGACTAGCGGGGCGAGAGACCCAGTACTTC.

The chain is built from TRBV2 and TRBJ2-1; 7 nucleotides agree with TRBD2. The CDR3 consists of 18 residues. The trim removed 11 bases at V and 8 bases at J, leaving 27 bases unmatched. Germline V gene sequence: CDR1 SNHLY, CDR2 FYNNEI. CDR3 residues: CAFCFFAGAMGNGHEQFF. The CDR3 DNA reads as TGTGCCTTCTGTTTTTTCGCGGGAGCTATGGGAAATGGGCATGAGCAGTTCTTC.

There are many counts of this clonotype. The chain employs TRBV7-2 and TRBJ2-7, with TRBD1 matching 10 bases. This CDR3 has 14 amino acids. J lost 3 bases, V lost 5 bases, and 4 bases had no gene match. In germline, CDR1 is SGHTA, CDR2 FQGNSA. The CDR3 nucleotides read TGTGCCAGCAGCCTGGACAGGGGGAGCTACGAGCAGTACTTC. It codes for CASSLDRGSYEQYF.

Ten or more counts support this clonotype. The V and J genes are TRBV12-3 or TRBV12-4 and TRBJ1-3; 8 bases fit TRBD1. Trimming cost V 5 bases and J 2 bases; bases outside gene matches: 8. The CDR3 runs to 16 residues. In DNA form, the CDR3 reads TGTGCCAGCAGTGCGAACAGGGGGAACGCTGGAAACACCATATATTTT. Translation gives CASSANRGNAGNTIYF.

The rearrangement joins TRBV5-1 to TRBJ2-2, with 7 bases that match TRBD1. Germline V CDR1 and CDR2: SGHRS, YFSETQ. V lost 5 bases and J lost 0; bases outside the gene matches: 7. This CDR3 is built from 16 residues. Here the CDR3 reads CASSHRDRSNTGELFF. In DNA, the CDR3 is TGCGCCAGCAGTCACAGGGACAGATCGAACACCGGGGAGCTGTTTTTT.

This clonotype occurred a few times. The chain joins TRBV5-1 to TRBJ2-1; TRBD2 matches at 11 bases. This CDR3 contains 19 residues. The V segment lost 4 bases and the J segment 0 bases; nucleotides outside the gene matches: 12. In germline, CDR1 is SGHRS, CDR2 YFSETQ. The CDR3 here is CASSEGTSGGLRSYNEQFF. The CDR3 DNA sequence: TGCGCCAGCAGCGAAGGAACTAGCGGGGGCCTCCGCTCCTACAATGAGCAGTTCTTC. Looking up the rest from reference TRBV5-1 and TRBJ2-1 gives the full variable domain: KAGVTQTPRYLIKTRGQQVTLSCSPISGHRSVSWYQQTPGQGLQFLFEYFSETQRNKGNFPGRFSGRQFSNSRSEMNVSTLELGDSALYLCASSEGTSGGLRSYNEQFFGPGTRLTVL.

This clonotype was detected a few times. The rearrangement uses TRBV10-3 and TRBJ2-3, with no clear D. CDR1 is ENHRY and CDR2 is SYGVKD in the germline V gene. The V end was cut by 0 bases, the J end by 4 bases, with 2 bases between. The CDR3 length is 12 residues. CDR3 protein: CAISESADTQYF. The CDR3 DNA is TGTGCCATCAGTGAGTCCGCAGATACGCAGTATTTT.